This TCR beta chain originates from a study of blood T cells in healthy people across ages. Study conclusions and caveats: For the donors, CMV status was unknown and possibly confounded expanded clonotype changes.

A second 7 to 11 cycle PCR used barcoded and J-beta primers. TCRdb re-called the 5' RACE reads with MiXCR, one entry per CDR3 protein. The sample lists 710,000 or so distinct CDR3 sequences, about a fifth seen once, with around a fifth in the top ten. This clonotype was counted once. Antigen unknown. Unmatched junction bases numbered 4, after V lost 3 bases and J lost 1 base. Per germline, CDR1 KGHDR and CDR2 SFDVKD. CDR3 size: 16 residues. The rearrangement joins TRBV24-1 to TRBJ2-1, with TRBD2 matching 8 bases. The sequence came from a man between 65 and 85 years old in good health. Input material: blood. In nucleotides, the CDR3 is TGTGCCACCAGTGATGTGACTAGCGAATCCTACAATGAGCAGTTCTTC. Protein: CATSDVTSESYNEQFF.